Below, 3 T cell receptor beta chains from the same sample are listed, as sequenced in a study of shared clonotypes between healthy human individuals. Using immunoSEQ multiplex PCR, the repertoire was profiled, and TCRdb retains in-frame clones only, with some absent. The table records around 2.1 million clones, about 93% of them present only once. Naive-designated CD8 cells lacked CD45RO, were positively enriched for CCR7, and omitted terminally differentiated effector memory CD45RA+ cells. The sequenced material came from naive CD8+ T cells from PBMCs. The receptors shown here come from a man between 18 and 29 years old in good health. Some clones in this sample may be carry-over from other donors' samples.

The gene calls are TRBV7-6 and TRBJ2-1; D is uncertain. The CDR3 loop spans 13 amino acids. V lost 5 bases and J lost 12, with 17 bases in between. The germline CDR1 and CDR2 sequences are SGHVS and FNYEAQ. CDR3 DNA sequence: TGTGCCAGCAGCCAAGGCGGACCCCCAGTGCAGTTCTTC. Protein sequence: CASSQGGPPVQFF.

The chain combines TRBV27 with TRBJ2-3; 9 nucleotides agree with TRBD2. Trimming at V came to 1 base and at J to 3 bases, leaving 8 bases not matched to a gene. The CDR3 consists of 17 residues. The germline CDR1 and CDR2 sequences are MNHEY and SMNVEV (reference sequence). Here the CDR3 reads CASSLWASGTSTDTQYF. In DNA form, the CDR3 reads TGTGCCAGCAGTTTATGGGCTAGCGGGACTTCAACAGATACGCAGTATTTT.

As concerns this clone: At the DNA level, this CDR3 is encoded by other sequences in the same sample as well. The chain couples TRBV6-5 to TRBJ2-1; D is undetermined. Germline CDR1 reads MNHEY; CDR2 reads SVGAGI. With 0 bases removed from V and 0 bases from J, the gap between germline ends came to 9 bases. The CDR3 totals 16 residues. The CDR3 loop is CASSYSTLSSYNEQFF. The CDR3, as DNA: TGTGCCAGCAGTTACTCGACCTTGAGCTCCTACAATGAGCAGTTCTTC.